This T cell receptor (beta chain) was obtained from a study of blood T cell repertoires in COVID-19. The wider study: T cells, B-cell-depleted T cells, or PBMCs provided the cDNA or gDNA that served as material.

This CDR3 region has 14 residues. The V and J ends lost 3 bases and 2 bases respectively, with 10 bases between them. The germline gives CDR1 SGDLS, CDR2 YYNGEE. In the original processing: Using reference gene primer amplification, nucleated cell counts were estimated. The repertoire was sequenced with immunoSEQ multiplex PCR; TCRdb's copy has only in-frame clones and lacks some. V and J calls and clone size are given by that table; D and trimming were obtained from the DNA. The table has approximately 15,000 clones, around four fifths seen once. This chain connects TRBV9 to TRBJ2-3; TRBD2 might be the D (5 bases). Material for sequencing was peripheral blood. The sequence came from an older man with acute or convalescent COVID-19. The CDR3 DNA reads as TGTGCCAGCAGCGACCCCGGGGACACAGATACGCAGTATTTT. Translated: CASSDPGDTDTQYF.